This TCR beta chain was observed in a study of blood T cell repertoires in COVID-19. Here immunoSEQ multiplex PCR was the method, and the copy in TCRdb shows in-frame clones only, minus some. There are about 270,000 clones in the sample; 84% occur only once, and about 9.1% lies in the top ten. CDR1 is LGHDT, CDR2 YNNKEL, per germline (reference sequence). V was shortened by 4 bases and J by 8 bases, with 14 bases between the two germline ends. CDR3 length: 13 amino acids. The V call is TRBV3-1 (or the pseudogene TRBV3-2), the J call TRBJ1-2, with a weak D call TRBD1 (5 bases). The receptor's source is a human donor in a cohort sampled during active COVID-19. The sequenced sample consisted of peripheral blood. Here the CDR3 DNA reads TGTGCCAGCAGCCTTCGGGACTTAAAGGGCTACACCTTC. It yields the protein CASSLRDLKGYTF.